A selection of T cell receptor beta chains follows, all from one sample in a study of regulatory T cells in long-lasting Graves disease. TCRdb called the multiplex PCR reads again in MiXCR, with one record for every CDR3 protein. The sample shows roughly 300,000 distinct CDR3 sequences, around a fifth of them seen only once. The material was peripheral blood mononuclear cells (PBMCs), obtained when the disease was refractory, from a patient treated with antithyroid drugs. Receptor source: a female donor with Graves disease. CDR3s include the opening cysteine and the closing phenylalanine or tryptophan. The D gene is left open where the match is weak. Clone size is not always given. Where it is, it says once, few, many or a class for expanded clones.

TRBV6-2/TRBV6-3	few	TRBJ2-7	.	CASSSGDGPSPDF	TGTGCCAGCAGTTCAGGGGACGGACCTTCACCCGACTTC
TRBV19	few	TRBJ1-1	.	CASSSGILEAFF	TGTGCCAGTAGTTCAGGTATCCTTGAAGCTTTCTTT
TRBV28	many	TRBJ2-7	.	CASSPVPSITIYEQYF	TGTGCCAGCAGTCCCGTACCCTCCATCACAATCTACGAGCAGTACTTC
TRBV7-2	.	TRBJ2-2	TRBD1	CASSTRTGVTGELFF	TGTGCCAGCAGCACCAGGACAGGGGTCACCGGGGAGCTGTTTTTT
TRBV6-1	many	TRBJ2-3	TRBD1	CASRRQGVDTQYF	TGTGCCAGCAGGCGACAGGGTGTAGATACGCAGTATTTT
TRBV12-5	many	TRBJ1-2	TRBD1	CASSGGEGYTF	TGTGCTAGCTCAGGGGGCGAGGGCTACACCTTC
TRBV6-2/TRBV6-3	few	TRBJ2-7	.	CASSYRHKQYF	TGTGCCAGCAGTTACAGGCACAAGCAGTACTTC
TRBV10-3	.	TRBJ1-5	.	CAIRVVGGQPQHF	TGTGCCATCAGAGTGGTCGGGGGTCAGCCCCAGCATTTT
TRBV11-2	many	TRBJ2-7	.	CASSPRDGPYEQYF	TGTGCCAGCAGCCCACGGGACGGACCCTACGAGCAGTACTTC
TRBV6-2/TRBV6-3	few	TRBJ2-2	.	CASSYGGGGGELFF	TGTGCCAGCAGTTACGGAGGGGGGGGCGGGGAGCTGTTTTTT
TRBV5-1	.	TRBJ1-2	TRBD1	CASSLALGDRAGGYTF	TGCGCCAGCAGCTTGGCCTTGGGGGACAGGGCCGGTGGCTACACCTTC
TRBV2	many	TRBJ1-4	.	CASGREIEEKLFF	TGTGCCAGCGGCAGGGAGATTGAGGAAAAACTGTTTTTT
TRBV15	.	TRBJ2-7	TRBD2	CATSRDLGTSGSEQYF	TGTGCCACCAGCAGAGATCTTGGGACTAGCGGGAGCGAGCAGTACTTC
TRBV11-2	.	TRBJ1-3	.	CASSFSPYPRTSPQGNTIYF	TGTGCCAGCAGCTTTTCACCTTATCCGCGGACATCCCCCCAAGGAAACACCATATATTTT
TRBV7-3	.	TRBJ1-3	TRBD1	CASSQTGGSGNTIYF	TGTGCCAGCAGCCAGACAGGGGGCTCTGGAAACACCATATATTTT
TRBV3-1	few	TRBJ2-2	TRBD2	CASSPRTSGRPNTGELFF	TGTGCCAGCAGCCCCCGGACTAGCGGGAGGCCGAACACCGGGGAGCTGTTTTTT
TRBV12-3/TRBV12-4	many	TRBJ2-5	.	CASSIGETQGTQYF	TGTGCCAGCAGCATCGGGGAGACACAGGGGACCCAGTACTTC
TRBV24-1	.	TRBJ2-7	.	CATSASGKTYEQYF	TGTGCCACCAGTGCCTCAGGGAAAACCTACGAGCAGTACTTC
TRBV28	many	TRBJ1-6	.	CASRLTDSPLHF	TGTGCCAGCAGGTTGACTGATTCACCCCTCCACTTT
TRBV12-3/TRBV12-4	.	TRBJ2-1	.	CATQRGYFNQF	TGTGCCACCCAAAGGGGGTACTTCAACCAATTC
TRBV28	many	TRBJ2-4	TRBD2	CASSLTAGGENIQYF	TGTGCCAGCAGTTTAACAGCGGGGGGTGAAAACATTCAGTACTTC
TRBV6-2/TRBV6-3	.	TRBJ1-1	.	CASSYETANPGVNTEAFF	TGTGCCAGCAGTTACGAGACGGCAAACCCTGGGGTGAACACTGAAGCTTTCTTT
TRBV28	many	TRBJ1-2	TRBD1	CASSFKNLIHSRGRILTYDYGYTF	TGTGCCAGCAGTTTCAAAAATCTCATTCATAGCAGGGGGCGAATCTTAACCTATGACTATGGCTACACCTTC
TRBV27	.	TRBJ2-7	.	CASHSYEQYF	TGTGCCAGCCATTCCTACGAGCAGTACTTC
TRBV11-2	few	TRBJ1-2	.	CASSLAGGALPPNYGYTF	TGTGCCAGCAGCTTAGCAGGAGGGGCCCTCCCCCCCAACTATGGCTACACCTTC
TRBV15	.	TRBJ1-1	.	CATSNWLPNTEAFF	TGTGCCACCAGCAATTGGTTGCCGAACACTGAAGCTTTCTTT
TRBV6-1	many	TRBJ1-5	.	CASSEAHGPGSNQPQHF	TGTGCCAGCAGTGAAGCGCATGGTCCTGGGAGCAATCAGCCCCAGCATTTT
TRBV20-1	few	TRBJ2-5	.	CSAMSGGEETQYF	TGCAGTGCTATGTCAGGCGGGGAAGAGACCCAGTACTTC
TRBV7-2	many	TRBJ1-6	TRBD1	CASSLRDRDLSPLHF	TGTGCCAGCAGCTTGCGGGACAGGGATTTATCACCCCTCCACTTT
TRBV7-2	.	TRBJ1-5	.	CASSLNSHNQPQHF	TGTGCCAGCAGCTTGAACAGCCACAATCAGCCCCAGCATTTT
TRBV9	.	TRBJ2-1	.	CASSVDPTGVYSEQFF	TGTGCCAGCAGCGTAGACCCTACAGGTGTGTACAGTGAGCAGTTCTTC
TRBV7-9	.	TRBJ2-1	.	CASSLVSLRVGEQFF	TGTGCCAGCAGCTTAGTTTCCCTGAGGGTCGGTGAGCAGTTCTTC
TRBV7-3	.	TRBJ2-5	.	CASRLDSQETQYF	TGTGCCAGCAGATTAGACAGCCAAGAGACCCAGTACTTC
TRBV28	few	TRBJ2-2	.	CASSLRIGAGELFF	TGTGCCAGCAGTTTGAGGATAGGCGCCGGGGAGCTGTTTTTT
TRBV5-4	few	TRBJ2-7	.	CASSLNSPSEQYF	TGTGCCAGCAGCTTAAACTCCCCTTCCGAGCAGTACTTC
TRBV3-1	once	TRBJ2-3	.	CASSRTLGADTQYF	TGTGCCAGCAGCCGTACCTTAGGAGCAGATACGCAGTATTTT
TRBV28	many	TRBJ1-6	.	CATDRDGDNSPLHF	TGTGCCACAGACCGGGACGGCGATAATTCACCCCTCCACTTT
TRBV5-1	.	TRBJ2-7	.	CASSLEVRGSEQYF	TGCGCCAGCAGCTTGGAAGTCAGGGGTTCCGAGCAGTACTTC
TRBV27	many	TRBJ1-2	.	CASRPLKTSSYGYTF	TGTGCCAGCAGACCACTAAAGACAAGTTCCTATGGCTACACCTTC
TRBV19	few	TRBJ2-5	.	CATRSSVGAETQYF	TGTGCCACCCGAAGCTCAGTGGGTGCGGAGACCCAGTACTTC
TRBV5-6	many	TRBJ1-5	.	CASSFGQGSNQPQHF	TGTGCCAGCAGCTTCGGTCAGGGTTCAAATCAGCCCCAGCATTTT
TRBV7-8	many	TRBJ1-6	.	CASSLGAGHRSGSPLHF	TGTGCCAGCAGCTTAGGGGCCGGGCACCGGTCGGGTTCACCCCTCCACTTT
TRBV15	few	TRBJ2-5	.	CATSRGSETQYF	TGTGCCACCAGCAGAGGAAGTGAGACCCAGTACTTC
TRBV6-5	many	TRBJ1-5	.	CASSYWTRRSNQPQHF	TGTGCCAGCAGTTACTGGACAAGACGGAGCAATCAGCCCCAGCATTTT
TRBV20-1	.	TRBJ2-1	TRBD2	CSARELAGTSSYNEQFF	TGCAGTGCTAGAGAACTAGCGGGAACGAGCTCCTACAATGAGCAGTTCTTC
TRBV2	.	TRBJ1-5	.	CASSGAGGNQPQHF	TGTGCCAGCAGTGGGGCCGGGGGGAATCAGCCCCAGCATTTT